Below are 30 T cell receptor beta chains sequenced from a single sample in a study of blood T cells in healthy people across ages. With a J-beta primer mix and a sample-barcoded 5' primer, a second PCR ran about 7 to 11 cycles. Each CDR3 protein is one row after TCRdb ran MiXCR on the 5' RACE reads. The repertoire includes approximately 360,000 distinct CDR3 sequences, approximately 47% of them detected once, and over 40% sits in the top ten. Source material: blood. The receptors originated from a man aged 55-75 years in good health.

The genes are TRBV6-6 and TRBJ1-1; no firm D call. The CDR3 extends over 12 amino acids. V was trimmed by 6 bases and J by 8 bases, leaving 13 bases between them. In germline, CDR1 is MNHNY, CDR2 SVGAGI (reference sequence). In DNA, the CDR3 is TGTGCCAGCAGCCGACAAGTTTCCGAAGCTTTCTTT. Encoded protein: CASSRQVSEAFF.

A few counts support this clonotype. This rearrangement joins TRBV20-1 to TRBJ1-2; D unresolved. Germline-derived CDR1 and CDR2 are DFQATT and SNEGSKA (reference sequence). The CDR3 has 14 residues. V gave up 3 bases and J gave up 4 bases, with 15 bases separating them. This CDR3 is CSASPSLGSYGYTF. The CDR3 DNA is TGCAGTGCTAGCCCCAGCCTAGGGAGCTATGGCTACACCTTC.

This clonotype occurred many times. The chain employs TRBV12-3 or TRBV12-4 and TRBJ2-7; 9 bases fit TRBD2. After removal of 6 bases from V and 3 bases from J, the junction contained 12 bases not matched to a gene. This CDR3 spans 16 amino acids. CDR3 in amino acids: CASSPFFASGNYEQYF. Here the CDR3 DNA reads TGTGCCAGCAGCCCTTTTTTTGCTAGCGGGAACTACGAGCAGTACTTC.

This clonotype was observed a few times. The CDR3 nucleotides are TGCGCCAGCAGCTGGTCAGGACCCCTACAAGAGACCCAGTACTTC. Translating it yields CASSWSGPLQETQYF. The chain carries TRBV5-1 and TRBJ2-5; D remains unclear. The CDR3 loop spans 15 amino acids. Trimming cost V 3 bases and J 2 bases, with 14 bases left between them. From germline, CDR1 is SGHRS and CDR2 YFSETQ. The entire variable domain, with the rest obtained from reference TRBV5-1 and TRBJ2-5, is as follows: KAGVTQTPRYLIKTRGQQVTLSCSPISGHRSVSWYQQTPGQGLQFLFEYFSETQRNKGNFPGRFSGRQFSNSRSEMNVSTLELGDSALYLCASSWSGPLQETQYFGPGTRLLVL.

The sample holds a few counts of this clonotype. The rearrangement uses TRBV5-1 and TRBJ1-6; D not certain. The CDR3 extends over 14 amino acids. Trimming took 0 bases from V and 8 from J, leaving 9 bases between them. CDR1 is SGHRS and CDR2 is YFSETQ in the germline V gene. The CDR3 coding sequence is TGCGCCAGCAGCTTGGCCTTGAGATATTCACCCCTCCACTTT. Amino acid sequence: CASSLALRYSPLHF.

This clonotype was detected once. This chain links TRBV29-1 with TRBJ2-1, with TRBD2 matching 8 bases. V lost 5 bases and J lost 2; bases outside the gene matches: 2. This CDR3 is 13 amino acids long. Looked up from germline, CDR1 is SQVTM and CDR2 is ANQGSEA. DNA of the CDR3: TGCAGCGTTCGGGAGGGAACCTACAATGAGCAGTTCTTC. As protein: CSVREGTYNEQFF.

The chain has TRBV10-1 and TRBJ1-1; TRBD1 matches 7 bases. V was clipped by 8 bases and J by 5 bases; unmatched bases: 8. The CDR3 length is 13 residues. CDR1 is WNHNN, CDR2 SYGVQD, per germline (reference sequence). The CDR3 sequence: CASATGQFTEAFF. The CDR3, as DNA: TGCGCCAGCGCGACAGGGCAGTTTACTGAAGCTTTCTTT.

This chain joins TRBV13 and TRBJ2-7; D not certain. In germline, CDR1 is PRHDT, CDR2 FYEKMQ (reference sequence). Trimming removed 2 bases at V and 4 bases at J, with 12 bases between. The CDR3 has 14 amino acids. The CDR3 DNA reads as TGTGCCAGCAGCTTAAGGCTTGGTGGGTACGAGCAGTACTTC. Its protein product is CASSLRLGGYEQYF.

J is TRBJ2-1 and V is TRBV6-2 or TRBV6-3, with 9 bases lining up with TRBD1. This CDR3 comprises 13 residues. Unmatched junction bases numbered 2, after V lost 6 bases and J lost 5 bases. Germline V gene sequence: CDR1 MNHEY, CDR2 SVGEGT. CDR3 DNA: TGTGCCAGCAGGAGGACAGGGGACAATGAGCAGTTCTTC. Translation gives CASRRTGDNEQFF.

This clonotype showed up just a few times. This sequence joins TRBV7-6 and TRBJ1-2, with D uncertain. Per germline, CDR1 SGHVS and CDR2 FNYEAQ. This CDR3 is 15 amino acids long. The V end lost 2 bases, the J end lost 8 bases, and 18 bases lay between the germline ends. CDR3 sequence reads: CASSLRPDGVAGYTF. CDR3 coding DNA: TGTGCCAGCAGCTTAAGGCCGGACGGCGTCGCGGGCTACACCTTC.

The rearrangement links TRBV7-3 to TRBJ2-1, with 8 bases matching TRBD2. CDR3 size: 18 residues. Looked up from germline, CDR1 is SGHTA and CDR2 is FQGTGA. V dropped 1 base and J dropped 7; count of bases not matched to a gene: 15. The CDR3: CASSLIGTRTGHKNEQFF. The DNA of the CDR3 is TGTGCCAGCAGCTTAATAGGGACTAGAACGGGGCACAAGAATGAGCAGTTCTTC.

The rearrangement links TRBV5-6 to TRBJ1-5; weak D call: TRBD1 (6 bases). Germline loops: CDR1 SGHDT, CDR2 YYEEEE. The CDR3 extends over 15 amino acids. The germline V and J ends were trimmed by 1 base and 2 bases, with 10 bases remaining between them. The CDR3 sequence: CASSLTGIGNQPQHF. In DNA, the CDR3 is TGTGCCAGCAGCTTGACAGGGATCGGCAATCAGCCCCAGCATTTT.

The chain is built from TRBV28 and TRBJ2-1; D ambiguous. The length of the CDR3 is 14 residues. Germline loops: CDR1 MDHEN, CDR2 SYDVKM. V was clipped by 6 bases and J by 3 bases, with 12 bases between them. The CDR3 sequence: CASSAAADYNEQFF. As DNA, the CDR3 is TGTGCCAGCAGCGCGGCGGCGGACTACAATGAGCAGTTCTTC.

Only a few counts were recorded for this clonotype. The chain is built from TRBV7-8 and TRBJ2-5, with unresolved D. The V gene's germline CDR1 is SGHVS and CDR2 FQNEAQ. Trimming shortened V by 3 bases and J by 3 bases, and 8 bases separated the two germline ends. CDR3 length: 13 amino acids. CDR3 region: CASSLGVKETQYF. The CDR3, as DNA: TGTGCCAGCAGCTTGGGCGTAAAAGAGACCCAGTACTTC.

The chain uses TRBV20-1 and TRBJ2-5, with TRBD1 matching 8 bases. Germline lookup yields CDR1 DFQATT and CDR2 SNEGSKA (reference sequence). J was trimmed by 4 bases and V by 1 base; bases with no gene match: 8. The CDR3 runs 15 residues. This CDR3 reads CSARAPRTGIETQYF. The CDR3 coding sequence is TGCAGTGCTAGAGCCCCCCGGACAGGGATAGAGACCCAGTACTTC.

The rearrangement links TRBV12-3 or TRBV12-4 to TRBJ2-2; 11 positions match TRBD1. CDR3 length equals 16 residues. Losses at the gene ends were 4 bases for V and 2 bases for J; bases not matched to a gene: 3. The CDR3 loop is CASSWGQGGNTGELFF. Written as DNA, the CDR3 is TGTGCCAGCAGTTGGGGACAGGGGGGAAACACCGGGGAGCTGTTTTTT.

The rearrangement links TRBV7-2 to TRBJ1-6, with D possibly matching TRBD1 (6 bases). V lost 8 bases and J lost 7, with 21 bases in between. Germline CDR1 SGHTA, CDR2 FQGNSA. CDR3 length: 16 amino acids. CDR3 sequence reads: CASSAMSGANNSPLHF. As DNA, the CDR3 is TGTGCCAGCTCTGCCATGTCAGGGGCTAACAATTCACCCCTCCACTTT.

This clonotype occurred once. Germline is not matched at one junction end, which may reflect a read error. CDR3 region: CASSSDPYRGHTF. CDR3 coding DNA: TGTGCCAGCAGTTCCGACCCCTATCGTGGCCACACCTTC. The chain joins TRBV27 to TRBJ1-2; no definite D call. CDR3 length: 13 residues. Germline V gene data show CDR1 as MNHEY and CDR2 as SMNVEV (reference sequence).

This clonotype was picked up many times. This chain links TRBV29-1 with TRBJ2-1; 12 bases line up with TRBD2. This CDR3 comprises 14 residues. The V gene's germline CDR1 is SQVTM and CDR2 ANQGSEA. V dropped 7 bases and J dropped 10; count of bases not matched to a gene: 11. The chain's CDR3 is CSEASGRGTREQFF. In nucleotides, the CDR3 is TGCAGCGAGGCTAGCGGGAGGGGCACCAGGGAGCAGTTCTTC.

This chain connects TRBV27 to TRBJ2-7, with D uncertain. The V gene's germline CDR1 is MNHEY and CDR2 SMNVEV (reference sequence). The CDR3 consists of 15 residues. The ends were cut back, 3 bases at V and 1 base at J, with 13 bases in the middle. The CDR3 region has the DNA TGTGCCAGCAGTTTGGCCTTCGCCTTTTCCTACGAGCAGTACTTC. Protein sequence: CASSLAFAFSYEQYF.

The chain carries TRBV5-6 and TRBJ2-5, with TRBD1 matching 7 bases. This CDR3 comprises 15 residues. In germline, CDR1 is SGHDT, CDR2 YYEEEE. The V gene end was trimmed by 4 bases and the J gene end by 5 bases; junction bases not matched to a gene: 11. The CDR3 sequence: CASSNPTGKGETQYF. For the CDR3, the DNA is TGTGCCAGCAGCAATCCGACAGGGAAAGGCGAGACCCAGTACTTC. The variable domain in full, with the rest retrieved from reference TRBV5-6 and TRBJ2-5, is DAGVTQSPTHLIKTRGQQVTLRCSPKSGHDTVSWYQQALGQGPQFIFQYYEEEERQRGNFPDRFSGHQFPNYSSELNVNALLLGDSALYLCASSNPTGKGETQYFGPGTRLLVL.

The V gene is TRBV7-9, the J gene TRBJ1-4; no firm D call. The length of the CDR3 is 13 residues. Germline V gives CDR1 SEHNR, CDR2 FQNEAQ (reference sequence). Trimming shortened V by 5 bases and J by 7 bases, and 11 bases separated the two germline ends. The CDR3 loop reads CASSAGPGEKLFF. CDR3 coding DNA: TGTGCCAGCAGCGCGGGCCCCGGTGAAAAACTGTTTTTT.

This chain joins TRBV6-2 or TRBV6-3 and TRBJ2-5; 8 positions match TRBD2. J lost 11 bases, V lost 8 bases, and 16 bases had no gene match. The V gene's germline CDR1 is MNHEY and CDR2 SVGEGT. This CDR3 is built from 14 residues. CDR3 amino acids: CASPTGGHSYKQYF. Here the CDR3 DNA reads TGTGCCAGCCCAACGGGGGGGCACTCCTACAAGCAGTACTTC.

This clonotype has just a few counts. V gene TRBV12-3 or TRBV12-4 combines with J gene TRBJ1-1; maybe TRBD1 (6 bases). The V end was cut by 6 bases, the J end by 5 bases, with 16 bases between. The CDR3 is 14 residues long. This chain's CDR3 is CASSLTGRSTEAFF. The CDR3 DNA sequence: TGTGCCAGCAGCCTAACAGGGCGTAGTACTGAAGCTTTCTTT.

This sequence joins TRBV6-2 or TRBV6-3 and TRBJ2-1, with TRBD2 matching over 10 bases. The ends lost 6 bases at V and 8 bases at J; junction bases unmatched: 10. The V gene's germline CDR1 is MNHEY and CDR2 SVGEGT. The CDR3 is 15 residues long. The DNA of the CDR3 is TGTGCCAGCAGCTCCAGCGGGAGGGCCATCGATGAGCAGTTCTTC. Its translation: CASSSSGRAIDEQFF.

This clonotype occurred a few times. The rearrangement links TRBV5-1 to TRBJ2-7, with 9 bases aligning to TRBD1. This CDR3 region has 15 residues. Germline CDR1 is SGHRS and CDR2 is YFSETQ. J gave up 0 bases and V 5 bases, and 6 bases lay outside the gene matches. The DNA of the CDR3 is TGCGCCAGCAGAAGGACAGGGGACAGCTCCTACGAGCAGTACTTC. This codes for CASRRTGDSSYEQYF. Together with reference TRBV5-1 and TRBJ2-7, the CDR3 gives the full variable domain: KAGVTQTPRYLIKTRGQQVTLSCSPISGHRSVSWYQQTPGQGLQFLFEYFSETQRNKGNFPGRFSGRQFSNSRSEMNVSTLELGDSALYLCASRRTGDSSYEQYFGPGTRLTVT.

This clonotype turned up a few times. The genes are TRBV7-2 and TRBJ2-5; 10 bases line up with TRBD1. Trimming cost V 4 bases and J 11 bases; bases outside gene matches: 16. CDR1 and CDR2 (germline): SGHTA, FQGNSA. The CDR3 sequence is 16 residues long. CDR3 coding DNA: TGTGCCAGCAGCTCAGACCGGGACAGGGGAGGAAATGAGCAGTACTTC. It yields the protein CASSSDRDRGGNEQYF.

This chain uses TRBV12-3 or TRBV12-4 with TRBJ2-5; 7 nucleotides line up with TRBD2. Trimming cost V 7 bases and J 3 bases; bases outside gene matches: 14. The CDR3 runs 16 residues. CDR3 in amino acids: CASNKRRASGKETQYF. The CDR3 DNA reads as TGTGCCAGCAATAAGAGGCGGGCTAGCGGAAAAGAGACCCAGTACTTC.

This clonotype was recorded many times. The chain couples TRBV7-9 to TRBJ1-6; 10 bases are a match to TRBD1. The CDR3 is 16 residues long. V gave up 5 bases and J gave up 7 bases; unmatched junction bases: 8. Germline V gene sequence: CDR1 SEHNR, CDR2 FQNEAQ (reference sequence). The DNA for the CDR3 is TGTGCCAGCAGCCCCAGCCGGGGACAGGGGAATTCACCCCTCCACTTT. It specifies CASSPSRGQGNSPLHF. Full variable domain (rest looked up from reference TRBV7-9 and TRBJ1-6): DTGVSQNPRHKITKRGQNVTFRCDPISEHNRLYWYRQTLGQGPEFLTYFQNEAQLEKSRLLSDRFSAERPKGSFSTLEIQRTEQGDSAMYLCASSPSRGQGNSPLHFGNGTRLTVT.

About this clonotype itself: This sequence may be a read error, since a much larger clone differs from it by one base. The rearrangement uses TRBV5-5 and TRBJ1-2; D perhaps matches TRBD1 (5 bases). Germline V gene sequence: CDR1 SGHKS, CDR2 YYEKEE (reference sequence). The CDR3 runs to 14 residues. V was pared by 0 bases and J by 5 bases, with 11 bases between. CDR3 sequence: CASSLDPGEYGYTF. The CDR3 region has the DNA TGTGCCAGCAGCTTGGACCCGGGGGAATATGGCTACACCTTC.